The source of this T cell receptor (beta chain) is a study of shared clonotypes between healthy human individuals. Study observations and caveats: Estimated richness was generally greater in naive than memory subsets.

This clone was seen only once. Its cognate antigen is unknown. Samples underwent the assay at deep level. It was across several immunoSEQ plates that each subset's genomic DNA was evenly split. Clones were sequenced by immunoSEQ multiplex PCR, and TCRdb holds only the in-frame ones, with some missing. The table shows just over 2,000,000 clones, with 90% to 95% occurring only once. In germline, CDR1 is LGHNA, CDR2 YSLEER. Trimming cost V 1 base and J 2 bases; bases outside gene matches: 0. The CDR3 sequence is 15 residues long. Investigators divided CD4+ cells into CD45RA+ naive and CD45RA-negative memory subsets.

The specimen was naive CD4+ T cells sorted from blood. Noted subset: CD45RA+ positively selected. V is TRBV4-3 and J is TRBJ2-5; 11 bases line up with TRBD2. The TCR sequence derives from a man aged 18 to 29 in good health. CDR3 coding DNA: TGCGCCAGCAGCCAAGGGACTAGCGGGCAAGAGACCCAGTACTTC. This sequence encodes CASSQGTSGQETQYF.